Below, one T cell receptor (beta chain) is given with its context. The antigen is undetermined. The data were obtained in a study of T cell responses to AZD1222 COVID-19 vaccine. TCRdb keeps only in-frame clones here, not all; method: immunoSEQ multiplex PCR. Of more than 150,000 clones detected, under 95% appear once; the ten largest clones hold roughly 1.7%. Regarding the study as a whole: Repertoires were obtained only post-peak T cell response. Clonal diversity was possibly underestimated; the donors were predominantly white British and more often female. Once two AZD1222 doses were given, Spike-specific TCR breadth and depth went up. CD4 TCRs covered the whole spike, strongest at regions 160-218 and 743-854.

The TCR was taken from an adult who received the AZD1222 COVID-19 vaccine. This sample comprised peripheral blood, obtained 28 days after the second AZD1222 dose.

CDR3 sequence (DNA): TGTGCCAGCAGCTTCGGGACTAGCGGGAGGGCTTACACCGGGGAGCTGTTTTTT. It yields the protein CASSFGTSGRAYTGELFF. The chain combines TRBV5-6 with TRBJ2-2; 16 bases line up with TRBD2. CDR3 length: 18 residues. V lost 2 bases and J lost 3; bases outside the gene matches: 4. Per germline, CDR1 SGHDT and CDR2 YYEEEE.